This TCR beta chain was sequenced in a study of post-analysis software for immune sequencing data. At the level of the study: Patients had relapsing-remitting, secondary progressive or progressive-relapsing multiple sclerosis; some lacked subtype.

Libraries were made from TCR beta cDNA, and they carried unique molecular identifiers. Using its own MiXCR run on the PCR reads, TCRdb lists one record per CDR3 protein. The sample gives more than 450,000 distinct CDR3 sequences, roughly 34% of which show up once; 4.5% to 7.5% is in the top ten. The sample taken for sequencing was blood. The sequence derives from a girl aged 2 to 17 with multiple sclerosis.

Written as DNA, the CDR3 is TGCAGTGCTCCTAGCTGGGATACGCAGTATTTT. Translating gives CSAPSWDTQYF. The gene calls are TRBV20-1 and TRBJ2-3, with D possibly TRBD2 on 5 matching bases. CDR1 is DFQATT and CDR2 is SNEGSKA in the germline V gene (reference sequence). With 5 bases removed from V and 6 bases from J, the gap between germline ends came to 9 bases. The CDR3 contains 11 residues.